This is a list of T cell receptor beta chains from one sample in a study of cytomegalovirus exposure and HLA in healthy donors. Clones were sequenced by immunoSEQ multiplex PCR, and TCRdb holds only the in-frame ones, with some missing. The sample holds about 160,000 clones, about 80% seen once. The sequencing input was PBMCs. These receptors were obtained from a man younger than 40 in good health and CMV-seronegative. CDR3s include the opening cysteine and the closing phenylalanine or tryptophan. Each record gives: CDR3 length, clone size, D gene, V gene, J gene, CDR3 DNA, CDR3 protein. D genes are given only for firm matches. Clone size is not always given. Where it is, it says once, few, many or a class for expanded clones.

15	.	TRBD2	TRBV10-2	TRBJ2-1	TGCGCCAGCAGGGAGTGGACTAGCGGACACAATGAGCAGTTCTTC	CASREWTSGHNEQFF
11	few	.	TRBV28	TRBJ2-7	TGTGCCAGCGCAGTCTCCTACGAGCAGTACTTC	CASAVSYEQYF
11	.	.	TRBV30	TRBJ1-1	TGTGCCTGGTACGGGAACACTGAAGCTTTCTTT	CAWYGNTEAFF
14	.	.	TRBV25-1	TRBJ1-1	TGTGCCAGCAGTGACCTCGAGAGGAACACTGAAGCTTTCTTT	CASSDLERNTEAFF
12	.	.	TRBV28	TRBJ2-7	TGTGCCAGCAGTTTACTTGCCTACGAGCAGTACTTC	CASSLLAYEQYF
14	.	.	TRBV4-1	TRBJ1-2	TGCGCCAGCAGCCAGCCTGGCAGATCCTATGGCTACACCTTC	CASSQPGRSYGYTF
14	.	TRBD2	TRBV18	TRBJ2-7	TGTGCCAGCTCACCCGGACTAGCCGACTACGAGCAGTACTTC	CASSPGLADYEQYF
14	.	TRBD1	TRBV30	TRBJ2-1	TGTGCCTGGGTCCCGGGACAGGCCCGCAATGAGCAGTTCTTC	CAWVPGQARNEQFF
15	.	TRBD2	TRBV5-1	TRBJ2-5	TGCGCCAGCACCCAGAATCCGGGAGGGTCGGAGACCCAGTACTTC	CASTQNPGGSETQYF
14	.	.	TRBV9	TRBJ2-1	TGTGCCAGCAGCGTAGAACTGGGGCACAATGAGCAGTTCTTC	CASSVELGHNEQFF
15	.	.	TRBV7-7	TRBJ2-7	TGTGCTAGCAGCTTAGGTCCAGGAAGCTCCTACGAGCAGTACTTC	CASSLGPGSSYEQYF
14	.	TRBD2	TRBV9	TRBJ2-3	TGTGCCAGCAGTGGACTAGCGAACACAGATACGCAGTATTTT	CASSGLANTDTQYF
14	few	.	TRBV23-1	TRBJ1-1	TGCGCCAGCAGGGCAGGGTTGACGAACACTGAAGCTTTCTTT	CASRAGLTNTEAFF
15	.	TRBD1	TRBV9	TRBJ1-2	TGTGCCAGCAGCGTTAGTACAGGGGCGGACTATGGCTACACCTTC	CASSVSTGADYGYTF
15	.	TRBD2	TRBV2	TRBJ2-1	TGTGCCAGCAGTTCGGGACTAGCGGGTTACAATGAGCAGTTCTTC	CASSSGLAGYNEQFF
15	.	TRBD1	TRBV19	TRBJ2-3	TGTGCCAGTAGTATAAGGGGGCGTAGCACAGATACGCAGTATTTT	CASSIRGRSTDTQYF
18	.	TRBD2	TRBV7-2	TRBJ2-1	TGTGCCAGCAGCTTAAGATTAGCGGGAGATTCCACCTACAATGAGCAGTTCTTC	CASSLRLAGDSTYNEQFF
14	.	.	TRBV9	TRBJ1-1	TGTGCCAGCAGCGTATCGGGGTCCCCACTGGAAGCTTTCTTT	CASSVSGSPLEAFF
15	.	TRBD1	TRBV9	TRBJ2-7	TGTGCCAGCAGCCCAAACAGGGGGCTCTGGGACGAGCAGTACTTC	CASSPNRGLWDEQYF
16	few	TRBD1	TRBV5-1	TRBJ1-6	TGCGCCAGCAGCTTAGGACAGGGGGCTTATAATTCACCCCTCCACTTT	CASSLGQGAYNSPLHF
17	.	.	TRBV5-4	TRBJ2-1	TGTGCCAGCAGCTTAGGTGCGGGTCTAAACTCCTACAATGAGCAGTTCTTC	CASSLGAGLNSYNEQFF
14	.	.	TRBV19	TRBJ1-2	TGTGCCAGTAGTTCGTCGCCAGGGCTGCATGGCTACACCTTC	CASSSSPGLHGYTF
13	.	.	TRBV5-6	TRBJ2-3	TGTGCCAGCAGCTTCTCTTACACAGATACGCAGTATTTT	CASSFSYTDTQYF
14	few	.	TRBV7-2	TRBJ2-7	TGTGCCAGCAGACTATACGGGAGCTCCTACGAGCAGTACTTC	CASRLYGSSYEQYF
17	.	TRBD2	TRBV19	TRBJ2-7	TGTGCCAGTAGTGCCGGGACTAGCGGGATGTTTAGTGGGGAGCAGTACTTC	CASSAGTSGMFSGEQYF
15	.	TRBD1	TRBV7-3	TRBJ2-5	TGTGCCAGCAGCTCAACCGGGACAGACCAAGAGACCCAGTACTTC	CASSSTGTDQETQYF
15	.	.	TRBV19	TRBJ1-4	TGTGCCAGTAGTCTTAGGACAGCTGGGGGTGAAAAACTGTTTTTT	CASSLRTAGGEKLFF
15	.	.	TRBV30	TRBJ1-5	TGTGCCTGGAGCGTGGGAGGGACGGTCAATCAGCCCCAGCATTTT	CAWSVGGTVNQPQHF
13	.	TRBD1	TRBV13	TRBJ1-6	TGTGCCAGCAGCTCACAGGGGGATTCACCCCTCCACTTT	CASSSQGDSPLHF
18	few	TRBD1	TRBV7-6	TRBJ1-6	TGTGCCAGCAGCTTAGATCTGGTTGGACAGGGCTACGATTCACCCCTCCACTTT	CASSLDLVGQGYDSPLHF
16	.	.	TRBV28	TRBJ2-7	TGTGCCAGCAGTGGAGCTAGCGTCCCCCAAGACTACGAGCAGTACTTC	CASSGASVPQDYEQYF
18	few	TRBD1	TRBV30	TRBJ1-5	TGTGCCTACCAATCCGGGACAGCCTATCCCTATAGCAATCAGCCCCAGCATTTT	CAYQSGTAYPYSNQPQHF
15	.	.	TRBV30	TRBJ2-3	TGTGCCTGGAGTGTAGGTCTAGGAAACACAGATACGCAGTATTTT	CAWSVGLGNTDTQYF
13	.	.	TRBV10-3	TRBJ2-5	TGTGCCATCAGTGACAACAGCCAAGAGACCCAGTACTTC	CAISDNSQETQYF
14	few	TRBD1	TRBV4-1	TRBJ2-5	TGCGCCAGCAGCCCGAGACAGGGAGAAGAGACCCAGTACTTC	CASSPRQGEETQYF
16	.	.	TRBV28	TRBJ2-3	TGTGCCAGCCGGGACACGGGGAAGGGGTACACAGATACGCAGTATTTT	CASRDTGKGYTDTQYF
13	.	TRBD1	TRBV25-1	TRBJ1-2	TGTGCCAGCAGCCAAGGACAGGGATGGGGCTACACCTTC	CASSQGQGWGYTF
14	.	.	TRBV5-6	TRBJ1-1	TGTGCCAGCATTGATCAGAATCGGAACACTGAAGCTTTCTTT	CASIDQNRNTEAFF
12	few	TRBD2	TRBV2	TRBJ2-3	TGTGCCAGCACCCCCGGGAGGGATACGCAGTATTTT	CASTPGRDTQYF
18	.	TRBD1	TRBV28	TRBJ1-1	TGTGCCAGCAGTACCGTTAGGACAGGGGGGAAGGTGTACACTGAAGCTTTCTTT	CASSTVRTGGKVYTEAFF
15	.	TRBD1	TRBV9	TRBJ2-4	TGTGCCAGCAGCGTAGCCACCCAGGGGGCCGACATTCAGTACTTC	CASSVATQGADIQYF
15	.	.	TRBV6-5	TRBJ1-4	TGTGCCAGCAGTCCTAAATGGAGTCAAAATGAAAAACTGTTTTTT	CASSPKWSQNEKLFF
16	.	TRBD1	TRBV5-1	TRBJ1-1	TGCGCCAGCAGCTTGAGGGACAGGGGGATGAACACTGAAGCTTTCTTT	CASSLRDRGMNTEAFF
17	.	TRBD1	TRBV11-3	TRBJ2-7	TGTGCCAGCAGCTTAGGCGGCAGGGGGATTGTAGACTACGAGCAGTACTTC	CASSLGGRGIVDYEQYF
14	.	.	TRBV7-6	TRBJ1-1	TGTGCCAGCAGCTTAGGTCAGGGTTCAACTGAAGCTTTCTTT	CASSLGQGSTEAFF
14	few	.	TRBV9	TRBJ1-2	TGTGCCAGCACCCGAGACCTGGAGACGGGGGGCTACACCTTC	CASTRDLETGGYTF
14	.	.	TRBV11-3	TRBJ2-3	TGTGCCAGCAGCTTAGGCCGCCTAACAGATACGCAGTATTTT	CASSLGRLTDTQYF
14	once	TRBD2	TRBV10-1	TRBJ2-1	TGCGCCAGCAGTGAGACTAGCGGGTACAATGAGCAGTTCTTC	CASSETSGYNEQFF
13	.	.	TRBV4-3	TRBJ1-3	TGCGCCAGCAGCCAAGACCGTAGAAACACCATATATTTT	CASSQDRRNTIYF
14	.	.	TRBV19	TRBJ1-1	TGTGCCAGTAGTATTAGTGAGGGGGACCCTGAAGCTTTCTTT	CASSISEGDPEAFF
15	.	.	TRBV5-1	TRBJ1-3	TGCGCCAGCAGCCCCGACTCCAGCTCTGGAAACACCATATATTTT	CASSPDSSSGNTIYF
15	.	.	TRBV5-1	TRBJ1-3	TGCGCCAGCAGCCCTGTACAGGGACCTGGAAACACCATATATTTT	CASSPVQGPGNTIYF
15	.	TRBD2	TRBV7-2	TRBJ2-5	TGTGCCAGCACAACTAGCGGGGGGGTTTGGGAGACCCAGTACTTC	CASTTSGGVWETQYF
18	.	TRBD1	TRBV4-3	TRBJ1-6	TGCGCCAGCAGCCAAGGGGGACCCGGGGACAGGTTTAATTCACCCCTCCACTTT	CASSQGGPGDRFNSPLHF
16	.	.	TRBV14	TRBJ2-7	TGTGCCAGCAGCCGGACCCCCGGACACGGAGACTACGAGCAGTACTTC	CASSRTPGHGDYEQYF
15	.	TRBD1	TRBV4-2	TRBJ2-7	TGTGCCAGCAGCCAAGCAGGGACAGGTATCTACGAGCAGTACTTC	CASSQAGTGIYEQYF